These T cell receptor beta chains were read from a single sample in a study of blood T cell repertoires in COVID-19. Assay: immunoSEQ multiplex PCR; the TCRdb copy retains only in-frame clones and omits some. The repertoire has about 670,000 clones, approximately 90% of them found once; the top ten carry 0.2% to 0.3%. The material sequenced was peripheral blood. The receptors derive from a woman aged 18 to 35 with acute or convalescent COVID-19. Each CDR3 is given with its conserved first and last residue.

CASPRGPNEQFF	TRBV7-9	TRBJ2-1
CASSSKGPAGYNEQFF	TRBV19	TRBJ2-1
CASSVIGAYEQYF	TRBV6-4	TRBJ2-7
CASSSSGLVYEQYF	TRBV19	TRBJ2-7
CATSDLLRRVIKNIQYF	TRBV24-1	TRBJ2-4
CASSSPGGPPDTQYF	TRBV19	TRBJ2-3
CASSQVHPQGWNTGELFF	TRBV4-3	TRBJ2-2
CASSSPSGPTTDTQYF	TRBV6-5	TRBJ2-3
CASSLRLAGGRLAKNIQYF	TRBV7-2	TRBJ2-4
CASSRGGNTEAFF	TRBV19	TRBJ1-1
CASSLAESGISTDTQYF	TRBV5-4	TRBJ2-3
CASSSAGGITGELFF	TRBV7-3	TRBJ2-2
CASSPGQGALSSTDTQYF	TRBV6-2/TRBV6-3	TRBJ2-3
CASSGGVGGYTF	TRBV9	TRBJ1-2
CASSPNRGTAGELFF	TRBV6-5	TRBJ2-2
CASSLGGSAQYEQYF	TRBV7-9	TRBJ2-7
CASSPKANRGQGSYTF	TRBV18	TRBJ1-2
CASSYLGGADYEQYF	TRBV7-8	TRBJ2-7
CASSEVGDRGLSQPQHF	TRBV7-2	TRBJ1-5
CASSFLDRNLYNEQFF	TRBV5-6	TRBJ2-1
CAWRGAGFGETQYF	TRBV30	TRBJ2-5
CASSLAGGPLDEQYF	TRBV5-4	TRBJ2-7
CATSGTGSHYGYTF	TRBV24-1	TRBJ1-2
CASSDRTGGRGYTF	TRBV6-2/TRBV6-3	TRBJ1-2
CASSEGQGKWNTEAFF	TRBV6-1	TRBJ1-1
CASSSPRAEAFF	TRBV11-2	TRBJ1-1
CATKDNRDRNTGELFF	TRBV5-1	TRBJ2-2
CASSIEPQGADEQFF	TRBV19	TRBJ2-1
CASSVVSNYGYTF	TRBV9	TRBJ1-2
CSASGQYEQYF	TRBV20-1	TRBJ2-7
CASSLEEDGNTIYF	TRBV7-8	TRBJ1-3
CASSVTGDTYEQYF	TRBV27	TRBJ2-7
CATKVAGGSYNEQFF	TRBV24-1	TRBJ2-1
CASSLRTGGTYGYTF	TRBV5-1	TRBJ1-2
CASSYSGAGDTEAFF	TRBV6-9	TRBJ1-1
CSVGGPCGQSTDTQYF	TRBV29-1	TRBJ2-3
CASRGGQGNYGYTF	TRBV19	TRBJ1-2
CATSDFGQENTGELFF	TRBV24-1	TRBJ2-2
CASSDVSTGTQYF	TRBV6-1	TRBJ2-5
CASRTGYEQYF	TRBV27	TRBJ2-7
CAWRVGGTAFF	TRBV30	TRBJ1-1
CASSIPRGFTNIQYF	TRBV19	TRBJ2-4
CASRAGATANTGELFF	TRBV5-1	TRBJ2-2
CASSQVVTGTSADTQYF	TRBV4-3	TRBJ2-3
CSETTDRVTEAFF	TRBV29-1	TRBJ1-1
CASSPWVRGADTQYF	TRBV27	TRBJ2-3
CASSSWDRGRWTEAFF	TRBV6-2/TRBV6-3	TRBJ1-1
CASSPPAGMSTEAFF	TRBV18	TRBJ1-1
CASSFLDRENTEAFF	TRBV27	TRBJ1-1
CASSYRGDYGYTF	TRBV12-3/TRBV12-4	TRBJ1-2
CASSDSTGAEKLFF	TRBV6-5	TRBJ1-4